The 3 T cell receptor beta chains below were found in one sample sequenced in a study of T cells in Graves' hyperthyroidism and ophthalmopathy. Amplification yielded TCR beta CDR3 regions, with RNA transcripts as the source. The HTBI primer set drove a first-round RT-PCR of the TCR CDR3. TCRdb reprocessed the multiplex PCR reads with MiXCR, giving one entry per CDR3 protein. The repertoire consists of 210,000 or so distinct CDR3 sequences, with under 20% occurring once and the leading ten covering approximately 46%. The material sequenced was blood. The receptors were sampled from a man between 50 and 59 years old with Graves' hyperthyroidism.

This clonotype was picked up many times. The J gene is TRBJ2-1, the V gene TRBV6-2 or TRBV6-3, with TRBD2 identical over 12 bases. V was clipped by 4 bases and J by 8 bases; unmatched bases: 9. This CDR3 is built from 16 residues. Per germline, CDR1 MNHEY and CDR2 SVGEGT. CDR3 DNA sequence: TGTGCCAGCAGTTCCTGGACTAGCGGGATTGTCGATGAGCAGTTCTTC. It codes for CASSSWTSGIVDEQFF.

This clonotype was found a few times. The chain employs TRBV14 and TRBJ1-2, with 7 nucleotides matching TRBD1. V dropped 2 bases and J dropped 3; count of bases not matched to a gene: 3. This CDR3 comprises 14 residues. Looked up from germline, CDR1 is SGHDN and CDR2 is FVKESK. For the CDR3, the DNA is TGTGCCAGCAGCCAAAACAGGGGCCACTATGGCTACACCTTC. The encoded protein is CASSQNRGHYGYTF.

This clonotype was counted a single time. The J gene is TRBJ2-3, the V gene TRBV24-1; TRBD2 aligns across 11 bases. This CDR3 is built from 17 residues. Germline V CDR1 and CDR2: KGHDR, SFDVKD. V shed 2 bases and J 0 bases; nucleotides not matched to a gene: 3. Written as DNA, the CDR3 is TGTGCCACCAGTGATTCGGGACTAGCGGACAGCACAGATACGCAGTATTTT. Translation: CATSDSGLADSTDTQYF.